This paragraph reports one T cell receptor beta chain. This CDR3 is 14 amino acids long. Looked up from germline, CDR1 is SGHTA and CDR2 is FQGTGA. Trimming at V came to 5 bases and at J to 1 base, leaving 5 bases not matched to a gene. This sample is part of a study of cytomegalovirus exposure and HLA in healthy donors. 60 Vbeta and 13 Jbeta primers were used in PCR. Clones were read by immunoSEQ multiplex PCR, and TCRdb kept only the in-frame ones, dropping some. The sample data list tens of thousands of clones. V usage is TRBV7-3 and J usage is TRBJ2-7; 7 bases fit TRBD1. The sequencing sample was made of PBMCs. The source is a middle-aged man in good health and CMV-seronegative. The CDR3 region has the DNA TGTGCCAGCAGCCCCGGGGACAGTTCCTACGAGCAGTACTTC. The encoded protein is CASSPGDSSYEQYF.